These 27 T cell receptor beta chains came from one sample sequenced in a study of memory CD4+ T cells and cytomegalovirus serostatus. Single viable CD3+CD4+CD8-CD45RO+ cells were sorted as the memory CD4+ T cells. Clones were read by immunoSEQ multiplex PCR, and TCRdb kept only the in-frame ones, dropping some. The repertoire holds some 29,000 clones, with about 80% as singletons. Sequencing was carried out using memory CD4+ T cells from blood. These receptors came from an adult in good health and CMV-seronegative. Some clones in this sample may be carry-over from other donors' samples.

As DNA, the CDR3 is TGTGCCAGCAGACACGGACAGGGTCAGACCCAGTACTTC. It translates to CASRHGQGQTQYF. This chain joins TRBV27 and TRBJ2-5, with 8 positions matching TRBD1. Unmatched junction bases numbered 6, after V lost 6 bases and J lost 6 bases. Germline CDR1 reads MNHEY; CDR2 reads SMNVEV (reference sequence). The CDR3 sequence is 13 residues long.

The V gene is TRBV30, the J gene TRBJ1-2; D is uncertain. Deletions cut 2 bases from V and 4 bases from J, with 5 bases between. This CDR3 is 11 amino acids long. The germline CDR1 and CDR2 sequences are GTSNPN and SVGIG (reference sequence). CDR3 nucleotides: TGTGCCTGGAGTCTCTCCTATGGCTACACCTTC. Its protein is CAWSLSYGYTF.

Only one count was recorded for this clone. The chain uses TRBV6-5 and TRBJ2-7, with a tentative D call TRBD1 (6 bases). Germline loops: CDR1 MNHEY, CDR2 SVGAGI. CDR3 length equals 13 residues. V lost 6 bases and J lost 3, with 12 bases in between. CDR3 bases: TGTGCCAGCAGAAATGGACAGTACTACGAGCAGTACTTC. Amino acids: CASRNGQYYEQYF.

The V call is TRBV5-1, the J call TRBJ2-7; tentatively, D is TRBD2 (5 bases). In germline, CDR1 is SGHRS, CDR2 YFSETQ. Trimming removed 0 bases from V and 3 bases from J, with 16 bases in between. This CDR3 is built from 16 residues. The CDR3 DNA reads TGCGCCAGCAGCTTGGCCGGGGTTTTCGGGTTCTACGAGCAGTACTTC. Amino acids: CASSLAGVFGFYEQYF.

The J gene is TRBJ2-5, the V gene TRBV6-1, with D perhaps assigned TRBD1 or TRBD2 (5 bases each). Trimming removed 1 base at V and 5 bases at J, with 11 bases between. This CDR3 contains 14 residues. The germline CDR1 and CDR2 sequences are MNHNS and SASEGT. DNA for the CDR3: TGTGCCAGCAGTGAAGATCCAGGGAGTGAGACCCAGTACTTC. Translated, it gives CASSEDPGSETQYF.

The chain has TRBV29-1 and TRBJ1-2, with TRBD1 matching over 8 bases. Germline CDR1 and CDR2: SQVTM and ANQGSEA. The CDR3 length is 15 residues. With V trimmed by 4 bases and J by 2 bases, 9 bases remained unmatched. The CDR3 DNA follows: TGCAGCGTTGGACAATCCGGACAGGGCAACTATGGCTACACCTTC. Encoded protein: CSVGQSGQGNYGYTF.

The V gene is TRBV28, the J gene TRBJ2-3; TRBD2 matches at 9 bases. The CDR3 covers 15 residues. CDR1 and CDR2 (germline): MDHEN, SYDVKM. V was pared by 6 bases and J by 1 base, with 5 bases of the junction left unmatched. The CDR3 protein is CASRVAGERTDTQYF. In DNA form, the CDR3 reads TGTGCCAGCAGGGTAGCGGGGGAGCGCACAGATACGCAGTATTTT.

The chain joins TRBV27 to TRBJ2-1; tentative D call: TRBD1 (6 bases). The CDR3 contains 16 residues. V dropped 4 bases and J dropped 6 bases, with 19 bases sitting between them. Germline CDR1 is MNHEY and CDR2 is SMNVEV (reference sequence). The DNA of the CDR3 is TGTGCCAGCAGTTCGGTTGCAGGGGTAGGGCCCAATGAGCAGTTCTTC. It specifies CASSSVAGVGPNEQFF.

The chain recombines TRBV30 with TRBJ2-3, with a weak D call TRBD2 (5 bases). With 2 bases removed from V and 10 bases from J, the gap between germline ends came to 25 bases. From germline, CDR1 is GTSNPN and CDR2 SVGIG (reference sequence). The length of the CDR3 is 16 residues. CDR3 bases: TGTGCCTGGAGTTCCCCCCGGCGGGCTACTGGGTTGCCGCAGTATTTT. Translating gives CAWSSPRRATGLPQYF.

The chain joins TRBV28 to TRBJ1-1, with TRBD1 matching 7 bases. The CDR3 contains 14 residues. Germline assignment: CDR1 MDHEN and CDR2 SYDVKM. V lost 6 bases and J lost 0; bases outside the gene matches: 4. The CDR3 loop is CASRNRGLNTEAFF. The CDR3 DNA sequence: TGTGCCAGCAGAAACAGGGGCCTGAACACTGAAGCTTTCTTT. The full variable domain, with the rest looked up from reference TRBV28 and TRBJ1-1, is DVKVTQSSRYLVKRTGEKVFLECVQDMDHENMFWYRQDPGLGLRLIYFSYDVKMKEKGDIPEGYSVSREKKERFSLILESASTNQTSMYLCASRNRGLNTEAFFGQGTRLTVV.

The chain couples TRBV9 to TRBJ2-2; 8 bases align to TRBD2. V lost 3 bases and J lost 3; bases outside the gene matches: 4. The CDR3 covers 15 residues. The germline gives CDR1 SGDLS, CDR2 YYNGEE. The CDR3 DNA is TGTGCCAGCAGCGCCGGGGGGGCGGACACCGGGGAGCTGTTTTTT. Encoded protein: CASSAGGADTGELFF. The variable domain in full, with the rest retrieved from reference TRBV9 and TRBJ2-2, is DSGVTQTPKHLITATGQRVTLRCSPRSGDLSVYWYQQSLDQGLQFLIQYYNGEERAKGNILERFSAQQFPDLHSELNLSSLELGDSALYFCASSAGGADTGELFFGEGSRLTVL.

CDR3 DNA: TGTGCCAGTAGCAAGGACCGCTCCTATAGCAATCAGCCCCAGCATTTT. Residues: CASSKDRSYSNQPQHF. This rearrangement joins TRBV19 to TRBJ1-5; D call uncertain. Trimming pared 6 bases from V and 0 bases from J, leaving 15 bases between. The CDR3 loop spans 16 amino acids. Germline V lookup: CDR1 LNHDA, CDR2 SQIVND (reference sequence).

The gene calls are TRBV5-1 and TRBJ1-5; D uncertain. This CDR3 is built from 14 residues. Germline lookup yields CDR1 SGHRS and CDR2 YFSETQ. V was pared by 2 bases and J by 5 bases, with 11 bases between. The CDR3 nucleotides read TGCGCCAGCAGCTTAGACGGGTATTATCAGCCCCAGCATTTT. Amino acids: CASSLDGYYQPQHF.

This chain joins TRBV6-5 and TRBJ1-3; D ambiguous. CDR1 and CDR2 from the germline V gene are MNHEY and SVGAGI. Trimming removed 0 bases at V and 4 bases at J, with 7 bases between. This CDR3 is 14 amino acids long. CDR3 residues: CASSYSRLGNTIYF. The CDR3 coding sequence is TGTGCCAGCAGTTACTCGCGGCTGGGAAACACCATATATTTT.

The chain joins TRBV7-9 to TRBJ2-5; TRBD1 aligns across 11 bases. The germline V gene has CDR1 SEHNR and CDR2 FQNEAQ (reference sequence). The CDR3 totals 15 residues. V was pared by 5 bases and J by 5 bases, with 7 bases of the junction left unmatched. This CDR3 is CASSTRTGGLETQYF. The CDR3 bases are TGTGCCAGCAGCACTCGGACAGGGGGCCTTGAGACCCAGTACTTC.

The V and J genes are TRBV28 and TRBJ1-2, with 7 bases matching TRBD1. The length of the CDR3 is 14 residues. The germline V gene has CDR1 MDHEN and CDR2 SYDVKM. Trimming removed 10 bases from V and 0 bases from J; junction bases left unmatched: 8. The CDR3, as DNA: TGTGCCACCCCCGGGGACAGATCTAACTATGGCTACACCTTC. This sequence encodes CATPGDRSNYGYTF.

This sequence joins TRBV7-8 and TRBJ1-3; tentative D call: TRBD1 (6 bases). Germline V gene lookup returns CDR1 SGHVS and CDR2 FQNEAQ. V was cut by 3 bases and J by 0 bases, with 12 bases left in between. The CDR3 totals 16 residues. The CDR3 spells CASSFTTGLSGNTIYF. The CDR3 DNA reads TGTGCCAGCAGCTTTACGACAGGACTCTCTGGAAACACCATATATTTT.

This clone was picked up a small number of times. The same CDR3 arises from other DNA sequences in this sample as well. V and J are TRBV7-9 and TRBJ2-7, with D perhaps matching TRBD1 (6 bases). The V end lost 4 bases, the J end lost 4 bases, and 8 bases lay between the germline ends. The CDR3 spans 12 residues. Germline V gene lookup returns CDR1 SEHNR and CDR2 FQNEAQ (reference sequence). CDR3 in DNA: TGTGCCAGCAGCTCACAGGGTTACGAGCAGTACTTC. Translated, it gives CASSSQGYEQYF.

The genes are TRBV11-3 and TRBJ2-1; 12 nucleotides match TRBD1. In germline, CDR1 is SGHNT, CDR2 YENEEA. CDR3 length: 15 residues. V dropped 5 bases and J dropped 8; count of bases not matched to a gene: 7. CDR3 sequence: CASSQGTGGFDEQFF. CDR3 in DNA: TGTGCCAGCAGCCAAGGGACAGGGGGCTTCGATGAGCAGTTCTTC.

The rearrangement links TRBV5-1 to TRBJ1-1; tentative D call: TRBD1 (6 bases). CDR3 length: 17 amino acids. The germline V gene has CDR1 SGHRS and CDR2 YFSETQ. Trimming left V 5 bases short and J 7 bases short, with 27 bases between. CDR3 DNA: TGCGCCAGCAGGAATATGGGGGGCGCGGAGGGGTGGAATGAAGCTTTCTTT. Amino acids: CASRNMGGAEGWNEAFF.

The CDR3 sequence is CASSQDTGGRETQYF. CDR3 nucleotides: TGCGCCAGCAGCCAAGATACAGGGGGCAGGGAGACCCAGTACTTC. The chain uses TRBV4-3 and TRBJ2-5; the match to TRBD1 covers 9 bases. Germline CDR1 and CDR2: LGHNA and YSLEER. The length of the CDR3 is 15 residues. V dropped 0 bases and J dropped 5; count of bases not matched to a gene: 4.

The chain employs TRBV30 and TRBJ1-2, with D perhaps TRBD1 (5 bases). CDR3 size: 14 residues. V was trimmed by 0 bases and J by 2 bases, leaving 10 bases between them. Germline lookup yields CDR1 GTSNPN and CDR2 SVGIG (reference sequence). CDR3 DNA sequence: TGTGCCTGGAGTGTATCTCAGGGCAACTATGGCTACACCTTC. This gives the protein CAWSVSQGNYGYTF.

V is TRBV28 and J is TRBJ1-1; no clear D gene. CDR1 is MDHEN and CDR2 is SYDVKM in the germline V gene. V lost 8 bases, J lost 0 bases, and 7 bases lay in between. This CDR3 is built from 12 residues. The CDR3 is CASLTLNTEAFF. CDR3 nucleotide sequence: TGTGCCAGCCTAACCTTGAACACTGAAGCTTTCTTT. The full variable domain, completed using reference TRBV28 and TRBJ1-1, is DVKVTQSSRYLVKRTGEKVFLECVQDMDHENMFWYRQDPGLGLRLIYFSYDVKMKEKGDIPEGYSVSREKKERFSLILESASTNQTSMYLCASLTLNTEAFFGQGTRLTVV.

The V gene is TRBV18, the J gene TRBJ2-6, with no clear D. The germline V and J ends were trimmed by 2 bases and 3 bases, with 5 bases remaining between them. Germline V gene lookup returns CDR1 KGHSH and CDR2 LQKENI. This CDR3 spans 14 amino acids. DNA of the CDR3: TGTGCCAGCTCACCAGATTATGGGGCCAACGTCCTGACTTTC. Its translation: CASSPDYGANVLTF. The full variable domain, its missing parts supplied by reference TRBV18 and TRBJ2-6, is NAGVMQNPRHLVRRRGQEARLRCSPMKGHSHVYWYRQLPEEGLKFMVYLQKENIIDESGMPKERFSAEFPKEGPSILRIQQVVRGDSAAYFCASSPDYGANVLTFGAGSRLTVL.

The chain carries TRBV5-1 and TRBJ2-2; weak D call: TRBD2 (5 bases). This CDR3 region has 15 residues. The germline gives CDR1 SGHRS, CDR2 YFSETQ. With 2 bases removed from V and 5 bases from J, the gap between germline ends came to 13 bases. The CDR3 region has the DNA TGCGCCAGCAGCTTAACCGGGGAAACGACCGGGGAGCTGTTTTTT. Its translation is CASSLTGETTGELFF.

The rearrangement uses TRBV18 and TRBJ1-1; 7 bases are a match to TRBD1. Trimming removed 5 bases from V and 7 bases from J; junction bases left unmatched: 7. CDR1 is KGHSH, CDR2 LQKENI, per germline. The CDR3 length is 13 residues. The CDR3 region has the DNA TGTGCCAGCTCATTCGACAGGGCCAATGAAGCTTTCTTT. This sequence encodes CASSFDRANEAFF.

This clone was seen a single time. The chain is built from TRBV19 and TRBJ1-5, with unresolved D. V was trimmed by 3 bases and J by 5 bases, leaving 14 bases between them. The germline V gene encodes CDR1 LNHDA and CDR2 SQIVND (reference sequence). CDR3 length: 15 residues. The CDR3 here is CASSIVGIRDQPQHF. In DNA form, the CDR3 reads TGTGCCAGTAGTATTGTGGGTATTAGGGATCAGCCCCAGCATTTT.